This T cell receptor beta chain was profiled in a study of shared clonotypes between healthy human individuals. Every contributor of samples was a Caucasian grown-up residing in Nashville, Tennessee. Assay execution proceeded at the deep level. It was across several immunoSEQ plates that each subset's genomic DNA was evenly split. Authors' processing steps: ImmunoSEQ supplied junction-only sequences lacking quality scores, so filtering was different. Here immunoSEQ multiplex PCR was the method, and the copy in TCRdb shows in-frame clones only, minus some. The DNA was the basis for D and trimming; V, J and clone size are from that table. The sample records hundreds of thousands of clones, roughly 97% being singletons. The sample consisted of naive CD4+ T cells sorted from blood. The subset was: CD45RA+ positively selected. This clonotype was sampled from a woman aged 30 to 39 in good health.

CDR3 amino acids: CAWRGLGQDYEQYF. CDR3 in DNA: TGTGCCTGGAGAGGACTGGGACAAGACTACGAGCAGTACTTC. V gene TRBV30 combines with J gene TRBJ2-5; a possible D gene is TRBD1 (6 bases). The J call may be in error: the DNA end matches TRBJ2-7 better. Germline lookup yields CDR1 GTSNPN and CDR2 SVGIG (reference sequence). This CDR3 is 14 amino acids long.